This entry lists 19 T cell receptor beta chains sequenced from one sample in a study of shared clonotypes between healthy human individuals. Assay: immunoSEQ multiplex PCR; the TCRdb copy retains only in-frame clones and omits some. Of a few million clones listed, over 85% are singletons. Sequenced material: naive CD4+ T cells from PBMCs. Subset indicated: CD45RA+ positively selected. These receptors were collected from a man aged 18 to 30 in good health. Some clones in this sample may be carry-over from other donors' samples.

The table lists this clone with a count of one. This chain uses TRBV23-1 with TRBJ2-1, with D unresolved. TRBV23-1 has ORF status, its function being uncertain. The CDR3 covers 12 residues. Trimming took 4 bases from V and 6 from J, leaving 7 bases between them. CDR3 residues: CASSRLPNEQFF. The CDR3 DNA reads as TGCGCCAGCAGTCGACTCCCCAATGAGCAGTTCTTC.

CDR3 sequence reads: CSVERHDGTGELFF. The CDR3 nucleotides are TGCAGCGTTGAACGCCACGACGGCACCGGGGAGCTGTTTTTT. The genes are TRBV29-1 and TRBJ2-2, with D uncertain. Germline assignment: CDR1 SQVTM and CDR2 ANQGSEA. Trimming left V 2 bases short and J 4 bases short, with 11 bases between. The CDR3 loop spans 14 amino acids.

This clone has just one count. Distinct nucleotide sequences in the sample also encode this CDR3. The chain is built from TRBV5-1 and TRBJ2-1; D unresolved. The CDR3 has 15 residues. Germline V lookup: CDR1 SGHRS, CDR2 YFSETQ. V lost 0 bases, J lost 1 base, and 8 bases lay in between. CDR3 amino acids: CASSLGTSSYNEQFF. In nucleotides, the CDR3 is TGCGCCAGCAGCTTGGGTACGTCTTCCTACAATGAGCAGTTCTTC.

The chain carries TRBV6-4 and TRBJ2-3, with D hard to call. The V gene's germline CDR1 is MRHNA and CDR2 SNTAGT. The CDR3 extends over 15 amino acids. V lost 6 bases to trimming and J lost 5 bases, with 18 bases between them. CDR3 loop: CASSAQGSPLDTQYF. CDR3 in DNA: TGTGCCAGCAGCGCACAAGGTTCCCCACTAGATACGCAGTATTTT.

The chain has TRBV6-1 and TRBJ1-2; D is unclear. The CDR3 totals 14 residues. V shed 2 bases and J shed 3 bases, with 10 bases lying between them. In germline, CDR1 is MNHNS, CDR2 SASEGT. This CDR3 is CASSEIQRDYGYTF. The CDR3 DNA is TGTGCCAGCAGTGAAATTCAAAGGGACTATGGCTACACCTTC.

The gene calls are TRBV27 and TRBJ2-3; D may be TRBD1 or TRBD2 (5 bases each). Germline V gene data show CDR1 as MNHEY and CDR2 as SMNVEV (reference sequence). The CDR3 length is 12 residues. V lost 8 bases and J 2 bases, leaving 8 bases between the germline ends. The CDR3 loop reads CASSGTTDTQYF. CDR3 nucleotide sequence: TGTGCCAGCTCAGGGACCACAGATACGCAGTATTTT.

The genes are TRBV28 and TRBJ2-1, with TRBD2 matching 9 bases. The CDR3 is 14 amino acids. Germline lookup yields CDR1 MDHEN and CDR2 SYDVKM. The V gene end was trimmed by 3 bases and the J gene end by 9 bases; junction bases not matched to a gene: 6. The CDR3: CASSFGLARGEQFF. The CDR3, as DNA: TGTGCCAGCAGTTTTGGACTAGCGAGGGGTGAGCAGTTCTTC.

This clone has only one observation. This chain uses TRBV5-1 with TRBJ2-5; D ambiguous. The CDR3 length is 13 residues. The V and J ends lost 1 base and 5 bases respectively, with 9 bases between them. Germline lookup yields CDR1 SGHRS and CDR2 YFSETQ. The CDR3 loop is CASSLPERETQYF. DNA for the CDR3: TGCGCCAGCAGCTTGCCAGAGAGGGAGACCCAGTACTTC.

The chain has TRBV9 and TRBJ2-2; D is unresolved. V lost 2 bases and J 1 base, leaving 21 bases between the germline ends. Germline values: CDR1 SGDLS, CDR2 YYNGEE. The CDR3 spans 19 residues. This CDR3 is CASSVMGRRLEQNTGELFF. CDR3 coding DNA: TGTGCCAGCAGCGTCATGGGCAGGCGGTTAGAACAGAACACCGGGGAGCTGTTTTTT. Full variable domain (outside the CDR3, taken from reference TRBV9 and TRBJ2-2): DSGVTQTPKHLITATGQRVTLRCSPRSGDLSVYWYQQSLDQGLQFLIQYYNGEERAKGNILERFSAQQFPDLHSELNLSSLELGDSALYFCASSVMGRRLEQNTGELFFGEGSRLTVL.

The gene calls are TRBV9 and TRBJ2-3; 10 bases are a match to TRBD2. J was trimmed by 4 bases and V by 0 bases; bases with no gene match: 8. The CDR3 is made up of 17 amino acids. Germline CDR1 SGDLS, CDR2 YYNGEE. CDR3 amino acids: CASSVGFASGSPDTQYF. The CDR3 DNA reads as TGTGCCAGCAGCGTAGGGTTTGCTAGCGGGAGCCCAGATACGCAGTATTTT.

J is TRBJ2-7 and V is TRBV5-6; the D gene is possibly TRBD2 (6 bases). The CDR3 covers 14 residues. Trimming took 4 bases from V and 5 from J, leaving 16 bases between them. Germline V gene sequence: CDR1 SGHDT, CDR2 YYEEEE. The chain's CDR3 is CASSPMAGLNEQYF. The CDR3 nucleotides read TGTGCCAGCAGCCCCATGGCGGGATTAAACGAGCAGTACTTC.

This clone was recorded once. This chain joins TRBV5-4 and TRBJ1-2; D gene uncertain. The germline CDR1 and CDR2 sequences are SGHNT and YYREEE (reference sequence). Trimming took off 4 bases at V and 6 bases at J, with 10 bases between the two ends. The length of the CDR3 is 12 residues. For the CDR3, the DNA is TGTGCCAGCAGCCACGACACCGATGGCTACACCTTC. This gives the protein CASSHDTDGYTF.

The chain links TRBV28 to TRBJ2-7, with D perhaps being TRBD1 or TRBD2 (6 bases each). Germline CDR1 MDHEN, CDR2 SYDVKM. The V end was cut by 7 bases, the J end by 3 bases, with 16 bases between. This CDR3 contains 14 residues. CDR3 protein: CASTPGAGNYEQYF. CDR3 in DNA: TGTGCCAGCACCCCGGGGGCAGGGAACTACGAGCAGTACTTC. The complete variable domain, with remaining parts taken from reference TRBV28 and TRBJ2-7, reads DVKVTQSSRYLVKRTGEKVFLECVQDMDHENMFWYRQDPGLGLRLIYFSYDVKMKEKGDIPEGYSVSREKKERFSLILESASTNQTSMYLCASTPGAGNYEQYFGPGTRLTVT.

The chain has TRBV6-1 and TRBJ2-1, with TRBD2 matching 11 bases. The CDR3 totals 15 residues. Germline lookup yields CDR1 MNHNS and CDR2 SASEGT. The V gene end was trimmed by 5 bases and the J gene end by 3 bases; junction bases not matched to a gene: 3. The CDR3 here is CASSTGTSGYNEQFF. CDR3 nucleotide sequence: TGTGCCAGCAGTACCGGGACTAGCGGCTACAATGAGCAGTTCTTC.

V usage is TRBV29-1 and J usage is TRBJ1-1, with D perhaps TRBD1 (6 bases). Trimming shortened V by 5 bases and J by 6 bases, and 28 bases separated the two germline ends. CDR1 and CDR2 (germline): SQVTM, ANQGSEA. This CDR3 spans 17 amino acids. The CDR3 DNA reads as TGCAGCGTTCTACCCCTGGGAGAAGGGGGTTTTGGCGCTGAAGCTTTCTTT. Amino acids: CSVLPLGEGGFGAEAFF.

This rearrangement joins TRBV20-1 to TRBJ1-1; no clear D. The CDR3 sequence is 10 residues long. Looked up from germline, CDR1 is DFQATT and CDR2 is SNEGSKA (reference sequence). The ends were cut back, 0 bases at V and 9 bases at J, with 5 bases in the middle. CDR3 sequence: CSARDPKAFF. The CDR3 DNA sequence: TGCAGTGCTAGAGACCCCAAAGCTTTCTTT.

The rearrangement uses TRBV30 and TRBJ2-3, with a weak D call TRBD2 (5 bases). With 0 bases removed from V and 11 bases from J, the gap between germline ends came to 15 bases. The germline V gene encodes CDR1 GTSNPN and CDR2 SVGIG (reference sequence). This CDR3 is built from 13 residues. CDR3 residues: CAWSVASRRGQYF. CDR3 nucleotide sequence: TGTGCCTGGAGTGTGGCTAGCCGACGGGGGCAGTATTTT.

This sequence joins TRBV9 and TRBJ1-2, with 11 bases identical to TRBD1. Germline V gene sequence: CDR1 SGDLS, CDR2 YYNGEE. The junction had 7 bases not matched to a gene; V was cut back by 4 bases and J by 8 bases. The CDR3 consists of 14 residues. The CDR3 here is CASSPRDRGDGYTF. CDR3 DNA: TGTGCCAGCAGCCCACGGGACAGGGGGGACGGCTACACCTTC.

J is TRBJ2-2 and V is TRBV4-2; TRBD2 aligns across 7 bases. CDR1 and CDR2 from the germline V gene are LGHNA and YNFKEQ. The CDR3 runs to 18 residues. Unmatched junction bases numbered 7, after V lost 0 bases and J lost 0 bases. CDR3 sequence: CASSQDPSGVANTGELFF. The DNA of the CDR3 is TGTGCCAGCAGCCAAGACCCTAGCGGAGTCGCGAACACCGGGGAGCTGTTTTTT.